This T cell receptor beta chain was recorded in a study of blood T cell repertoires in COVID-19. There are 15 residues in the CDR3. The V gene end was trimmed by 1 base and the J gene end by 5 bases; junction bases not matched to a gene: 7. Germline lookup yields CDR1 LNHNV and CDR2 YYDKDF (reference sequence). In the original processing: Cell counts per sample came from amplifying reference gene primers. This table comes from immunoSEQ multiplex PCR, and its TCRdb copy is limited to in-frame clones, with some not included. Clonal size and the V and J genes are those of that table, whereas D and trimming came from the DNA. Of about 150,000 clones listed, roughly 80% are singletons.

The clonotype comes from a woman aged 40 to 55 with active or convalescent COVID-19. This sequence joins TRBV15 and TRBJ2-7, with 8 nucleotides matching TRBD1. Sequencing used peripheral blood. The CDR3: CATSRGRQGFDEQYF. The CDR3 coding sequence is TGTGCCACCAGCAGAGGTCGACAGGGGTTTGACGAGCAGTACTTC.